This TCR beta chain was obtained from a study of spatial heterogeneity in lung cancer (dated by TCRdb to the late 2010s). With regard to the full study: Beta-chain transcripts were consistently detected in greater numbers than alpha-chain transcripts, which likely reflects a higher abundance of beta-chain transcripts. In the raw uncorrected reads, each unique combination of TCR and UMI appeared more than ten times on average. TCR alpha and beta repertoires were quantitatively compared across multiple tumor regions, matched nontumor lung and blood in non-small cell lung cancer. Nonsynonymous mutation counts, determined by whole-exome sequencing of tumor tissue, were related to TCR repertoire features. Both alpha and beta chains were TCR-sequenced in a few hundred tumor regions, around 64 matched nontumor lung samples and 55 to 60 PBMC samples obtained at surgery.

The study at large found these results: Additional single-cell paired TCR alpha and beta sequencing was considered necessary to confirm, at a functional level, the hypothesis that regional TCRs recognize regional mutations. Ubiquitous expanded tumor TCRs were detected in blood more often at tumor resection than at routine follow-up.

This clonotype has ten or more counts. Its antigen is currently not known. Within one base of it there is no much larger clone, and no base qualities were kept. The time point tag for this specimen amounts to: sample taken at primary tumor resection. Samples were obtained from 72 patients with early-stage, untreated non-small cell lung cancer from the lung TRACERx cohort. For TCR sequencing, whole RNA was extracted from tumor and nontumor lung tissue, or from cryopreserved PBMC samples, and no cell sorting was done. A patient was chosen for TCR sequencing only when enough RNA was available from at least two tumor regions. The library was produced with 5' RACE. TCRdb records NextSeq 500 as the sequencer. In the TCR library protocol, a unique molecular identifier was attached to each TCR cDNA molecule so that PCR and sequencing errors could be corrected. The authors' pipeline ran thus. TCR identification, UMI-based error correction and CDR3 extraction were performed with Decombinator tools. Expanded TCRs were defined as those above a frequency of 2 per 1,000, corresponding to the top 1% of the tumor frequency distribution. Each repertoire was subsampled 100 times to 5,000 TCRs, after which Renyi diversity was computed with the R vegan package. CDR3 similarity networks were constructed using string-kernel similarity of amino acid triplets, with links drawn between CDR3s whose pairwise similarity was above 0.82. The public sequencing data were trimmed at Q25 with fastp and processed into clonotypes with MiXCR by TCRdb, which kept only in-frame beta chains. Records with the same CDR3 protein are collapsed into one entry carrying the most frequent genes and DNA. These V and J calls rely on TCRdb rather than the paper's analysis. This sample lists some 55,000 distinct CDR3 sequences; under 7.5% were detected once. The top ten hold about 15% of the sample.

This material consisted of PBMCs, taken at surgery. The clonotype was recovered from a female donor with early-stage non-small cell lung cancer.

This receptor has the CDR3 CASSSSGQGLQPQHF. The bases read TGTGCCAGCAGCTCATCGGGACAGGGCCTCCAGCCCCAGCATTTT. The sequence joins TRBV7-2 to TRBJ1-5; 9 central nucleotides agree with TRBD1. V is pruned by 4 bases and J by 7 bases, leaving 8 bases of the junction without a gene match. CDR1 and CDR2, looked up from the germline V gene, are SGHTA and FQGNSA. The CDR3, cysteine through phenylalanine, is 15 amino acids long. Only the CDR3 DNA is retained, 45 bases long and in frame from the first base.